The rows below give T cell receptor beta chains drawn from one sample of a study of control samples from healthy donors and cancer patients. Clones were sequenced by immunoSEQ multiplex PCR, and TCRdb holds only the in-frame ones, with some missing. The sample yields some 150,000 clones, nearly 96% seen once. Specimen: blood. The origin of the receptors is a woman aged 25 to 39 in good health. CDR3s include the opening cysteine and the closing phenylalanine or tryptophan.

TRBJ1-6	TRBV10-3	CAISERSSYNSPLHF
TRBJ1-6	TRBV9	CASSVEGQPNSPLHF
TRBJ2-1	TRBV6-2/TRBV6-3	CASSRTSGGYNEQFF
TRBJ1-5	TRBV19	CASRDDVPLGNQPQHF
TRBJ1-6	TRBV6-1	CASSEDSTPGQNSPLHF
TRBJ2-2	TRBV28	CASSPPARVRNTGELFF
TRBJ2-7	TRBV18	CASSGLAGGARVSEQYF
TRBJ2-7	TRBV5-1	CASSLATGTYEQYF
TRBJ2-1	TRBV6-5	CASKRIENYNEQFF
TRBJ2-6	TRBV19	CASSIFFFGEGPGANVLTF
TRBJ2-7	TRBV6-5	CASSRDRHHEQYF
TRBJ1-4	TRBV28	CASSHDRGYEKLFF
TRBJ2-3	TRBV9	CASGAALFTDTQYF
TRBJ2-7	TRBV10-3	CAISDGSSYEQYF
TRBJ2-5	TRBV20-1	CSARRETQYF
TRBJ2-5	TRBV15	CATSRLAVETQYF
TRBJ1-2	TRBV3-1/TRBV3-2	CASSQAGEIYGYTF
TRBJ1-1	TRBV7-9	CASSLPGADTEAFF
TRBJ2-1	TRBV6-6	CASSRKGNYNEQFF
TRBJ2-3	TRBV6-5	CASGRGGEITDTQYF
TRBJ1-6	TRBV11-2	CASSLDSYVDSPLHF
TRBJ2-3	TRBV5-1	CASSLQSLGSTDTQYF
TRBJ2-5	TRBV6-5	CASSRQGLVETQYF
TRBJ1-1	TRBV18	CASSPRQNTEAFF
TRBJ2-5	TRBV2	CAGGRIQETQYF
TRBJ2-7	TRBV10-3	CAIRDPGLEYGGSYEQYF
TRBJ2-7	TRBV9	CASSVGDGPYEQYF
TRBJ2-7	TRBV25-1	CASSDNGEQYF
TRBJ2-1	TRBV11-2	CASSSPPWAGGEQFF
TRBJ2-6	TRBV19	CASSSLGGTGANVLTF
TRBJ1-2	TRBV5-4	CASSLGGTYGYTF
TRBJ2-1	TRBV28	CASSLGQGVYNEQFF
TRBJ2-3	TRBV7-9	CASTFGGTSGRAGTDTQYF
TRBJ1-2	TRBV11-2	CASSLDLGVSGGYTF
TRBJ1-1	TRBV2	CASRDTPNTEAFF
TRBJ1-1	TRBV15	CATSRDIVFPTGDTEAFF
TRBJ1-1	TRBV19	CASSARGKVSTEAFF
TRBJ2-5	TRBV3-1/TRBV3-2	CASSQYGTGVQETQYF
TRBJ2-1	TRBV10-1	CASSESGGADNEQFF
TRBJ2-1	TRBV27	CASSLSPDRAYEQFF
TRBJ2-1	TRBV5-1	CASSLARLNSYNEQFF
TRBJ2-5	TRBV18	CASSPNTQETQYF
TRBJ1-2	TRBV27	CASRPGQLYGYTF
TRBJ2-7	TRBV5-5	CASSPNPNGPEQYF
TRBJ2-3	TRBV6-4	CASSDSSGGTDTQYF
TRBJ1-1	TRBV6-5	CASSLAGGSTEAFF
TRBJ2-7	TRBV3-1/TRBV3-2	CASSQAYEQYF
TRBJ2-3	TRBV2	CASSTDRAPQGADTQYF
TRBJ2-2	TRBV6-5	CASRRTGTGTGELFF
TRBJ2-3	TRBV19	CASSIGLAGTMNTQYF
TRBJ2-6	TRBV3-1/TRBV3-2	CASSQLRNSGANVLTF
TRBJ2-7	TRBV4-1	CASSLGTSGGYEQYF
TRBJ1-1	TRBV11-3	CASSWTGGGEAFF
TRBJ1-4	TRBV5-4	CASSPGTGGTNEKLFF
TRBJ1-4	TRBV5-1	CASSLGPYRSNEKLFF
TRBJ2-7	TRBV5-6	CASSSQVRTYSYEQYF
TRBJ1-5	TRBV18	CASSADSNQPQHF